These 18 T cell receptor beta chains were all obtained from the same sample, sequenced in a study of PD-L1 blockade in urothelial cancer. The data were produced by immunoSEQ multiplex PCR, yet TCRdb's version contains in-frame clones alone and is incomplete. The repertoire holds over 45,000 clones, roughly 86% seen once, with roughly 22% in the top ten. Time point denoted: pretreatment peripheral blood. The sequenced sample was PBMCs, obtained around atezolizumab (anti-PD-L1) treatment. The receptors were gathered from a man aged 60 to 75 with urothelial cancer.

This CDR3 reads CASSQGLGGSNYGYTF. The CDR3 DNA reads as TGCGCCAGCAGCCAAGGTCTCGGGGGTTCCAACTATGGCTACACCTTC. V gene TRBV4-3 combines with J gene TRBJ1-2, with D maybe TRBD1 (5 bases). The V end was cut by 1 base, the J end by 2 bases, with 14 bases between. Germline-derived CDR1 and CDR2 are LGHNA and YSLEER. The CDR3 consists of 16 residues.

Here the CDR3 DNA reads TGTGCCAGCAGCGCGTTCATTACCGACTCCTACAATGAGCAGTTCTTC. It specifies CASSAFITDSYNEQFF. The genes are TRBV13 and TRBJ2-1; no clear D gene. V was pared by 5 bases and J by 0 bases, with 14 bases between. The CDR3 loop spans 16 amino acids. The V gene's germline CDR1 is PRHDT and CDR2 FYEKMQ (reference sequence).

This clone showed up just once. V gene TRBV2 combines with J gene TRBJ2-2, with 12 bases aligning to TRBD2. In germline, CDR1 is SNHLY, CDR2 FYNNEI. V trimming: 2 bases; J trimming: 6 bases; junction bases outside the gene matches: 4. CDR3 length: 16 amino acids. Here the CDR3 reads CASSESLAGGAGELFF. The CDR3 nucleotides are TGTGCCAGCAGTGAAAGTCTAGCGGGAGGGGCCGGGGAGCTGTTTTTT.

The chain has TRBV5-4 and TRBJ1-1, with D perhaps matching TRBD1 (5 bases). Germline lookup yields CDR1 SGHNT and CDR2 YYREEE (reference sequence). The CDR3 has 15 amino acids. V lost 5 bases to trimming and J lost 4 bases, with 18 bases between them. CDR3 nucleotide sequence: TGTGCCAGCAGTCCTAGAGGAGGGGTACGCACTGAAGCTTTCTTT. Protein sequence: CASSPRGGVRTEAFF.

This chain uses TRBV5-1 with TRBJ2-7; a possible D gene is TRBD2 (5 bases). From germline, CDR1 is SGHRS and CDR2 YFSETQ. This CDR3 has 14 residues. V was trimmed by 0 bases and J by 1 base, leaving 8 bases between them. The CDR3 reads CASSLAGRSYEQYF. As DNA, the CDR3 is TGCGCCAGCAGCTTGGCGGGGAGATCCTACGAGCAGTACTTC.

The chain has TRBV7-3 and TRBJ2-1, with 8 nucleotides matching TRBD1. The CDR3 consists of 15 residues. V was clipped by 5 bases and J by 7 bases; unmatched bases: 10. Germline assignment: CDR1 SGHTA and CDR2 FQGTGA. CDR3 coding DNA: TGTGCCAGCAGCATATCCGACAGGGGCGGAAATGAGCAGTTCTTC. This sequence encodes CASSISDRGGNEQFF.

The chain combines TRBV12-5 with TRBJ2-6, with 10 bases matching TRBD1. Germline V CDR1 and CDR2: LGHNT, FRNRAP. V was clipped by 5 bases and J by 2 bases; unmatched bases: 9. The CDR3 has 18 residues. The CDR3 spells CASGPSTGGGAGANVLTF. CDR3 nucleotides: TGTGCTAGTGGTCCTTCGACAGGGGGCGGTGCTGGGGCCAACGTCCTGACTTTC. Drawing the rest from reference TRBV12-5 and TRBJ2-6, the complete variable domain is DARVTQTPRHKVTEMGQEVTMRCQPILGHNTVFWYRQTMMQGLELLAYFRNRAPLDDSGMPKDRFSAEMPDATLATLKIQPSEPRDSAVYFCASGPSTGGGAGANVLTFGAGSRLTVL.

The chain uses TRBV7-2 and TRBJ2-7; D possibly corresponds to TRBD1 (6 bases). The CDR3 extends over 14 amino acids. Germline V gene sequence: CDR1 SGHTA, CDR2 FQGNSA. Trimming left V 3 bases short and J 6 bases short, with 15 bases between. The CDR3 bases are TGTGCCAGCAGCTTCGGGTGGGGGCGCAGCGAGCAGTACTTC. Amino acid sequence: CASSFGWGRSEQYF.

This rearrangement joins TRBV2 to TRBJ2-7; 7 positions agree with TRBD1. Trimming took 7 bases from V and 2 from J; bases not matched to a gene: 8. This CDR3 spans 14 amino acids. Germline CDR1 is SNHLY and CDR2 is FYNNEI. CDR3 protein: CASNVRGIAYEQYF. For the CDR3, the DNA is TGTGCCAGCAATGTCAGGGGGATCGCCTACGAGCAGTACTTC.

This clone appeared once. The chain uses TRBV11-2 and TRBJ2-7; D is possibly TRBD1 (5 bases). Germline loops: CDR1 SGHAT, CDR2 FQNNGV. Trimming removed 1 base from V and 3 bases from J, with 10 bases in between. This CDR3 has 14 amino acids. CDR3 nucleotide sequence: TGTGCCAGCAGCTTAGGCCAGGGCTTCTACGAGCAGTACTTC. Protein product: CASSLGQGFYEQYF.

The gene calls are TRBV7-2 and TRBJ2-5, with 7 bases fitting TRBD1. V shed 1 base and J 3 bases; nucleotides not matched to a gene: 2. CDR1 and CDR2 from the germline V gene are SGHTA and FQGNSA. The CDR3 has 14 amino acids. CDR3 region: CASSLGRGKETQYF. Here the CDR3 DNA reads TGTGCCAGCAGCTTAGGCAGGGGGAAAGAGACCCAGTACTTC.

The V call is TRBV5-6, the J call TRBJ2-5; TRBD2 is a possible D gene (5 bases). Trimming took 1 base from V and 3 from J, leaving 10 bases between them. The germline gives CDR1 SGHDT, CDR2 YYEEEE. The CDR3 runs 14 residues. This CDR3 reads CASSLSGVKETQYF. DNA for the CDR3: TGTGCCAGCAGCTTGTCCGGGGTCAAAGAGACCCAGTACTTC.

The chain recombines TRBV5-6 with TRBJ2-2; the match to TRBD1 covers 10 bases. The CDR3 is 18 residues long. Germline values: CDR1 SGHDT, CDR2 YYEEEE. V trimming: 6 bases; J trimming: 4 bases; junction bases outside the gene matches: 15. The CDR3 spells CASIYYPTGGSGTGELFF. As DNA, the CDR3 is TGTGCCAGCATCTACTACCCGACAGGGGGCAGCGGCACCGGGGAGCTGTTTTTT.

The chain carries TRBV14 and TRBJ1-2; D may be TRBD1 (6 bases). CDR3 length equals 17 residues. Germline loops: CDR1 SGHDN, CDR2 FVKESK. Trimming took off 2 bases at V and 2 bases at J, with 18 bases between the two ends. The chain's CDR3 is CASSQNPLQGGNYGYTF. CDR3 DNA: TGTGCCAGCAGCCAAAACCCTTTACAGGGCGGCAACTATGGCTACACCTTC.

The CDR3: CASSPIQTGDYEQYF. The CDR3, as DNA: TGTGCCAGCAGCCCAATCCAGACAGGGGATTACGAGCAGTACTTC. V gene TRBV5-4 combines with J gene TRBJ2-7, with TRBD1 matching over 8 bases. The CDR3 loop spans 15 amino acids. Germline V gene data show CDR1 as SGHNT and CDR2 as YYREEE (reference sequence). Trimming took 4 bases from V and 4 from J; bases not matched to a gene: 10.

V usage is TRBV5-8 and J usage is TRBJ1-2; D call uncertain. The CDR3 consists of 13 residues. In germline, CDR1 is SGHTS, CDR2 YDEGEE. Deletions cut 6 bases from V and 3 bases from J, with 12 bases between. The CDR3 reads CASTPYGDYGYTF. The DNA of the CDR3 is TGTGCCAGCACCCCCTACGGGGACTATGGCTACACCTTC.

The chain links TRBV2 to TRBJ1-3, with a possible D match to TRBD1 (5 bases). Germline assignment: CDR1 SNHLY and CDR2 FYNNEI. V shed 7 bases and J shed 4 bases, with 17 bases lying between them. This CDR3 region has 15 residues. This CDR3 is CASNTRDFRGNTIYF. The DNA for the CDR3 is TGTGCCAGCAATACGCGGGACTTCAGAGGAAACACCATATATTTT.

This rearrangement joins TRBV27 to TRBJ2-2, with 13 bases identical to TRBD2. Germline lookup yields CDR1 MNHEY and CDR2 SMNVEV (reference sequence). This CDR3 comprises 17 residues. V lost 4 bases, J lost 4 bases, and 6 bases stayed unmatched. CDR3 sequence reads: CASSSRTSGRGTGELFF. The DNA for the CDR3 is TGTGCCAGCAGTTCACGGACTAGCGGGAGAGGCACCGGGGAGCTGTTTTTT.